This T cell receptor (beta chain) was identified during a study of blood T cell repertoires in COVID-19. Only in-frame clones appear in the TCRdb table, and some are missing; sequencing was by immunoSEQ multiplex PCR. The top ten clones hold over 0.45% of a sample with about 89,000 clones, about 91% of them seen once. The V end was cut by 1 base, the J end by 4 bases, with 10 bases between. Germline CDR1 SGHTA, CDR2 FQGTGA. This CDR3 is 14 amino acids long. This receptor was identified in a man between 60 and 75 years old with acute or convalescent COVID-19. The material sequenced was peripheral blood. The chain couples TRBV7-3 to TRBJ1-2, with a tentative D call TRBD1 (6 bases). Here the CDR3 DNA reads TGTGCCAGCAGCTTAAGTGCCAGGGGCTATGGCTACACCTTC. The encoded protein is CASSLSARGYGYTF.